This T cell receptor (beta chain) was sequenced during a study of human T cells and chemical hapten exposure. CDR3 size: 15 residues. Germline trimming cut 3 bases from V and 11 bases from J; bases unmatched to any gene: 7. Germline CDR1 is SGHTA and CDR2 is FQGNSA. This clonotype was detected only a few times. The antigen remains undetermined. Time point noted: patch test 1, 2 weeks after DPC sensitization. Treatment described: therapeutic diphenylcyclopropenone sensitization with weekly scalp DPC. TCRdb re-derived calls from the RACE reads in MiXCR, one entry per CDR3 protein. Among under 150,000 distinct CDR3 sequences listed, roughly an eighth were seen once. Study-wide results and caveats: Against controls, expanded TCRs gave rise to significantly more large CDR3 similarity clusters.

V gene TRBV7-2 combines with J gene TRBJ2-3; TRBD2 agrees at 14 bases. The receptor comes from a woman aged 50 to 60 with alopecia areata. Some clones in this sample may be carry-over from other donors' samples. Source: whole blood, taken in connection with sensitization to the hapten diphenylcyclopropenone (DPC). CDR3 region: CASSLTSGGAGMQYF. The CDR3 nucleotides read TGTGCCAGCAGCTTGACTAGCGGGGGGGCCGGTATGCAGTATTTT.